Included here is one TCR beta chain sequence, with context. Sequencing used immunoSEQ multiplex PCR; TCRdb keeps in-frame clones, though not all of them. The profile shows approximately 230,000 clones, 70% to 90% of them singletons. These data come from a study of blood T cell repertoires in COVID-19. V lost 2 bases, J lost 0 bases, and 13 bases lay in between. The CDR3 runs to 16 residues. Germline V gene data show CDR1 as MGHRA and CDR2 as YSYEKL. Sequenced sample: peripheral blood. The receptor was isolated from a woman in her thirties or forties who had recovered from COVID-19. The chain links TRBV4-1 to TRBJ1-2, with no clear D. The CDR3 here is CASSQSMVLANYGYTF. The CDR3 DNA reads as TGCGCCAGCAGCCAATCGATGGTTTTAGCTAACTATGGCTACACCTTC.